This T cell receptor (beta chain) came from a study of Ad26.COV2.S vaccination and SARS-CoV-2 variants (TCRdb year 2021). For the wider study: Vaccine-arm donors came from COV1001, a multicentre, randomized, double-blind, placebo-controlled phase I-IIa trial of Ad26.COV2.S in healthy adults. A total of approximately 32 samples were included in the TCR-sequenced set, comprising around 19 Ad26.COV2.S vaccine recipients, 5 placebo recipients and 8 SARS-CoV-2 convalescent individuals. Ad26.COV2.S was given intramuscularly at 5x10^10 or 1x10^11 viral particles, as a single shot or as two shots 56 days apart. Investigators remained blinded to trial group allocation during experiments and outcome assessment. TCRbeta repertoire sequencing served as the tool for gauging how specific and how broad the SARS-CoV-2-reactive T cell receptors were following Ad26.COV2.S vaccination. Trial participants were randomized into five groups of five: low-dose or high-dose Ad26.COV2.S given once or twice, or placebo on both occasions.

TCRbeta CDR3 regions were sequenced with the immunoSEQ Assay. After extraction, genomic DNA underwent amplification by bias-controlled multiplex PCR, followed by high-throughput sequencing. As for how the authors treated the data: To quantify the absolute abundance of each unique TCRbeta CDR3 region, sequences were collapsed and filtered. T cell fraction was estimated by normalizing TCRbeta template counts to usable DNA, which was measured by amplifying reference genes present in all nucleated cells. Repertoire TCRs were annotated as SARS-CoV-2-specific by exact matching of V gene, CDR3 amino acid sequence and J gene to a known reactive TCR set. The reference SARS-CoV-2 TCR set was obtained from MIRA and was filtered for enrichment in COVID-19-positive ImmuneCODE repertoires, whereby public or cross-reactive TCRs were removed. Using the MIRA antigens, annotated TCRs were further analysed by specific ORF or by position within an ORF. Breadth was defined as the number of annotated unique rearrangements divided by the total number of unique productive rearrangements, and depth was defined as the summed frequency of the annotated unique rearrangements. Two-sided Wilcoxon rank-sum tests were used to compare TCR breadth between groups. TCRdb retrieved this table from immuneACCESS and kept in-frame rearrangements only. Not all clones are present; in checked studies, unresolved V genes account for under half, and no reason is known for the remainder. The D gene and trimming were derived from the DNA, and the V and J assignments and clone size from that table. The sample records 440,000 or so clones, 89% of which are singletons. Clones ranked in the top ten supply about 1.5% of the sample.

The label giving this sample's treatment or condition can be read as: 15 to 20 received Ad26.COV2.S at low or high dose, single or two shots; five or six received placebo; per-sample allocation not given. For vaccine and placebo recipients, repertoires were sequenced using samples collected on day 63 after the first injection. Cohort 1b enrolled roughly 25 adults aged 18-55 years at a single site in Boston, USA, between 29 July and 7 August 2020. Ad26.COV2.S was a replication-incompetent adenovirus type 26 vector that expressed a prefusion-stabilized SARS-CoV-2 spike protein derived from the original Wuhan strain. The CDR3 has 15 amino acids, counting the end cysteine and phenylalanine. Only CDR3 DNA remains: 45 bases, in frame from the first base. Based on the germline V gene, the CDR1 and CDR2 sequences are SGDLS and YYNGEE. The germline V and J ends show losses of 5 bases and 5 bases respectively, and no gene match explains 8 bases of the junction.

Concerning this clone itself: Its cognate antigen has yet to be identified. No much larger clone exists at a distance of one base, and base qualities are not known.

General conclusions and limits of the study: The authors noted that the TCR breadth and depth analyses may have underestimated total T cell responses. Compared with placebo recipients, Ad26.COV2.S recipients showed higher spike-specific TCR breadth (P = 0.0014). The study was not powered to compare responses between vaccine doses or regimens. After vaccination, spike-specific CD8+ and CD4+ T cell responses were reported to show substantial breadth. Vaccine and placebo recipients had comparable non-spike TCR breadth, which fits with the vaccine containing only spike.

The clonotype comes from a person between 18 and 65 years old who received the Ad26.COV2.S COVID-19 vaccine or a placebo. Here the sequenced sample was peripheral blood, taken in a trial of Ad26.COV2.S vaccine versus placebo. The rearrangement combines TRBV9 with TRBJ2-3; TRBD2 aligns with 10 central bases. The DNA reads TGTGCCAGCAGAAAGCGGGAGGGCCGAGGAGATACGCAGTATTTT. It specifies CASRKREGRGDTQYF.